This record covers a single T cell receptor beta chain. The authors' processing: Scientists estimated how many nucleated cells there were by amplifying reference gene primers. TCRdb's table, derived via immunoSEQ multiplex PCR, lists solely in-frame clones and lacks some. That table is the source of V, J and clone size, and D and trimming were worked out from the DNA. The sample contains about 250,000 clones, approximately 84% of which appear only once. These data belong to a study of blood T cell repertoires in COVID-19. Background on the study: Sites in the United States, Italy and Spain provided acute and convalescent COVID-19 samples. T cells, B-cell-depleted T cells, or PBMCs provided the cDNA or gDNA that served as material.

Cohorts were assigned according to the clinical history that participants reported. This CDR3 comprises 13 residues. The V gene lost 8 bases and the J gene lost 6 bases, with 14 bases spanning the gap. V and J are TRBV12-3 or TRBV12-4 and TRBJ2-1, with D perhaps matching TRBD2 (7 bases). Sequenced: PBMCs or T cells enriched from blood (not recorded which). This TCR was recovered from a man aged 18-30 years who had recovered from COVID-19. CDR3 residues: CASRGASVNEQFF. The CDR3 coding sequence is TGTGCCAGCCGGGGGGCCTCCGTCAATGAGCAGTTCTTC.